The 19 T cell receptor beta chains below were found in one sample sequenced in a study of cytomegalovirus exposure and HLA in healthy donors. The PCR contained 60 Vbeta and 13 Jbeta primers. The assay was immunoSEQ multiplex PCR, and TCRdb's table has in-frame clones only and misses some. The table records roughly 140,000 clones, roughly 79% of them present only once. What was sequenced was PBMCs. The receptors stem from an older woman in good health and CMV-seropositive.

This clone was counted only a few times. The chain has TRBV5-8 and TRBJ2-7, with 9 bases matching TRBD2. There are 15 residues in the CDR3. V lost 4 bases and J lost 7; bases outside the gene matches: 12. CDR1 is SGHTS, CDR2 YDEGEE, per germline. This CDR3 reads CASSPLTSGYPEQYF. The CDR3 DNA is TGTGCCAGCAGCCCCCTGACTAGCGGTTATCCGGAGCAGTACTTC.

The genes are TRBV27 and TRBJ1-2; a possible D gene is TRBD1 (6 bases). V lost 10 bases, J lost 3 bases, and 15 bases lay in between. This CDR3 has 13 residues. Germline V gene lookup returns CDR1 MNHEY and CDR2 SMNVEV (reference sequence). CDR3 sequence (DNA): TGTGCCACAAGGACAGCAATAGACTATGGCTACACCTTC. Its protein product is CATRTAIDYGYTF.

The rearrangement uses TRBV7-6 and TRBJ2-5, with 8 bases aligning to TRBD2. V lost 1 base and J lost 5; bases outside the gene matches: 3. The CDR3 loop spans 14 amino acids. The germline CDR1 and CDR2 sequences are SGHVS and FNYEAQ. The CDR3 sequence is CASSLVGGGETQYF. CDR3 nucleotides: TGTGCCAGCAGCTTAGTGGGCGGGGGGGAGACCCAGTACTTC.

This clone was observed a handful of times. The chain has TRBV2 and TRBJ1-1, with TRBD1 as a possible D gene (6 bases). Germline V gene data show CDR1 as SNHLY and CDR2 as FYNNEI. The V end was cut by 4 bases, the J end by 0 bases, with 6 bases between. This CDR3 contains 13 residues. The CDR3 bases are TGTGCCAGCAGTGGGACAGTGAACACTGAAGCTTTCTTT. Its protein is CASSGTVNTEAFF.

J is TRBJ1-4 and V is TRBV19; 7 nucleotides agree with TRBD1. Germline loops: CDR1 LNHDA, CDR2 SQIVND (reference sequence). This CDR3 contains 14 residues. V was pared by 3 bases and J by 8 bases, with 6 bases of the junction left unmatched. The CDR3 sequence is CASSMTGSGEKLFF. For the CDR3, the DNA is TGTGCCAGTAGTATGACAGGGAGTGGAGAAAAACTGTTTTTT.

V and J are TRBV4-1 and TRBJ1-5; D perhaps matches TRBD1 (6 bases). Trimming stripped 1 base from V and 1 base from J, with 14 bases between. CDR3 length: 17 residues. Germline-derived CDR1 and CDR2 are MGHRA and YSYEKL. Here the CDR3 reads CASSQANLGASNQPQHF. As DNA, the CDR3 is TGCGCCAGCAGCCAAGCTAATTTGGGGGCCAGCAATCAGCCCCAGCATTTT.

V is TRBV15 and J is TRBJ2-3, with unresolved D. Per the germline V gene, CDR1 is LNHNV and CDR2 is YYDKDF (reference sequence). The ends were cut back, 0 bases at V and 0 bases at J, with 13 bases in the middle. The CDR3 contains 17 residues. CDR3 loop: CATSRDLRPLSTDTQYF. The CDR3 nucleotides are TGTGCCACCAGCAGAGATCTTCGCCCCCTAAGCACAGATACGCAGTATTTT.

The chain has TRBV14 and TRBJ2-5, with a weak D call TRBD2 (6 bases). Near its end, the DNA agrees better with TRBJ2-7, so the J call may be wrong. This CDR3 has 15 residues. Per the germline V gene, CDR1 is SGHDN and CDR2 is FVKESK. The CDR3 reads CASSFRDLPTYEQYF. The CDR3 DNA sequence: TGTGCCAGCAGCTTCCGGGACTTACCTACCTACGAGCAGTACTTC.

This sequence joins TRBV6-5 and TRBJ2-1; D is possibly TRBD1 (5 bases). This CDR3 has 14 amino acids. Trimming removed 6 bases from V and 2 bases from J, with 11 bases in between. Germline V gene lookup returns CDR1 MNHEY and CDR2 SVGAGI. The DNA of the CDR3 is TGTGCCAGCAGAACCCTAGGGGCCTACAATGAGCAGTTCTTC. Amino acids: CASRTLGAYNEQFF.

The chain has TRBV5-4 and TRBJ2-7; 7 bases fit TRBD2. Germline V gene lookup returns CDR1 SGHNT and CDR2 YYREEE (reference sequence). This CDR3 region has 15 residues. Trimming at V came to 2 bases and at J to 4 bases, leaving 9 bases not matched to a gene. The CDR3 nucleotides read TGTGCCAGCAGCTTACTAGCGAATCCGGTATACGAGCAGTACTTC. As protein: CASSLLANPVYEQYF. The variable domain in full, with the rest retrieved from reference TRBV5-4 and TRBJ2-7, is ETGVTQSPTHLIKTRGQQVTLRCSSQSGHNTVSWYQQALGQGPQFIFQYYREEENGRGNFPPRFSGLQFPNYSSELNVNALELDDSALYLCASSLLANPVYEQYFGPGTRLTVT.

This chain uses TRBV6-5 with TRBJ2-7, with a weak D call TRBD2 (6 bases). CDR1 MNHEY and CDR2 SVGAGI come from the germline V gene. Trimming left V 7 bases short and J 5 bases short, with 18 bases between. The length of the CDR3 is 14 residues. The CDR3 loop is CASKRGSGGDEQYF. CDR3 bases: TGTGCCAGCAAACGGGGGAGCGGCGGCGACGAGCAGTACTTC.

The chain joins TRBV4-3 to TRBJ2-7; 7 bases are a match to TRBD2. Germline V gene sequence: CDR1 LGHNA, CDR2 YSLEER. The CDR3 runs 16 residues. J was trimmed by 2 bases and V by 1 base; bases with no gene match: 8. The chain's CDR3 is CASSQVTAGRTYEQYF. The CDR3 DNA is TGCGCCAGCAGCCAAGTTACAGCGGGAAGAACCTACGAGCAGTACTTC.

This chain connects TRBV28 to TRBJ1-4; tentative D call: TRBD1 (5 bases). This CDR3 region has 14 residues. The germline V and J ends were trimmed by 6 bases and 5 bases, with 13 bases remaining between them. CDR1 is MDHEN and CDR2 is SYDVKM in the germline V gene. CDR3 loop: CASRPNGGNEKLFF. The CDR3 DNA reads TGTGCCAGCAGACCAAATGGGGGGAATGAAAAACTGTTTTTT.

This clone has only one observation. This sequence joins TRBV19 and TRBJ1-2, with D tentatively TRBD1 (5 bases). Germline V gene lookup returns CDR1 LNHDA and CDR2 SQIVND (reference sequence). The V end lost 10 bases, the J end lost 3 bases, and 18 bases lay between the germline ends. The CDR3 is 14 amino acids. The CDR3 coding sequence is TGTGCCACCGGCGGGGCCAAGCTTTACTATGGCTACACCTTC. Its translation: CATGGAKLYYGYTF.

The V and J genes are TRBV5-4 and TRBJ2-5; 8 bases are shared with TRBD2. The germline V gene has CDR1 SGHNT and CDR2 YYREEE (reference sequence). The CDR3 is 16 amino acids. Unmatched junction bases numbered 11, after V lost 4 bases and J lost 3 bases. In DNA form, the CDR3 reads TGTGCCAGCAGCGACCGCCCCCTTAGCGGGAAAGAGACCCAGTACTTC. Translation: CASSDRPLSGKETQYF.

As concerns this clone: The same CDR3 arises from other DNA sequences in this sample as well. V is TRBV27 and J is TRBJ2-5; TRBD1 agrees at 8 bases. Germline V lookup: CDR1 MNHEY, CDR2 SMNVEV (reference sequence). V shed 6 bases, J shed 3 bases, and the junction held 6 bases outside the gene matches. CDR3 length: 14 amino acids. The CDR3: CASRSLQGEETQYF. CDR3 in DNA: TGTGCCAGCAGGAGCTTACAGGGGGAAGAGACCCAGTACTTC.

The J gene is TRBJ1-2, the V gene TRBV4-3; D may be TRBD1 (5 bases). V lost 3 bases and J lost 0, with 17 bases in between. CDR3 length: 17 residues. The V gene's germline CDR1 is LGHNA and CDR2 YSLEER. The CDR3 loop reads CASSQTSGAYANYGYTF. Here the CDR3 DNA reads TGCGCCAGCAGCCAGACTTCTGGGGCGTACGCTAACTATGGCTACACCTTC.

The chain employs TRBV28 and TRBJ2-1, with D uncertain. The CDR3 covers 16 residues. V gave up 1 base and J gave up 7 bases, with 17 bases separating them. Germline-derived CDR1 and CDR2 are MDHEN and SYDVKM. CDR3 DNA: TGTGCCAGCAGTTTATTGACCATAGACCGGCGGAATGAGCAGTTCTTC. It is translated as CASSLLTIDRRNEQFF.

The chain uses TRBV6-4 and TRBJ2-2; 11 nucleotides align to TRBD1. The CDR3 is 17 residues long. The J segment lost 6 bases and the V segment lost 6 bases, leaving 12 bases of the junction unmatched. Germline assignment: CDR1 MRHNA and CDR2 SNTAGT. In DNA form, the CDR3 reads TGTGCCAGCAGCCATTACCGGACAGGGGGCGACCCCGGGGAGCTGTTTTTT. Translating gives CASSHYRTGGDPGELFF.